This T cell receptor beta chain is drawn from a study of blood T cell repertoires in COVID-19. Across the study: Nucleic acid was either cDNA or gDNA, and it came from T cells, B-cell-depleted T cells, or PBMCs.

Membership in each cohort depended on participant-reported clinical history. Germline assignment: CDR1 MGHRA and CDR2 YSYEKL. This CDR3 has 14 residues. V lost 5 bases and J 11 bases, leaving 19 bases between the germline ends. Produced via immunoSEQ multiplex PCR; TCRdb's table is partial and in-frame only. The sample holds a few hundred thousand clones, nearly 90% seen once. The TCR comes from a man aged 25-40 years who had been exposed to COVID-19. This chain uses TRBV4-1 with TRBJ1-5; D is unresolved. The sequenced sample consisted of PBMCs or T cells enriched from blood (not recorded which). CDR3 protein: CASSYDQLVGAQHF. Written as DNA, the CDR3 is TGCGCCAGCAGCTATGACCAGCTCGTCGGAGCCCAGCATTTT.